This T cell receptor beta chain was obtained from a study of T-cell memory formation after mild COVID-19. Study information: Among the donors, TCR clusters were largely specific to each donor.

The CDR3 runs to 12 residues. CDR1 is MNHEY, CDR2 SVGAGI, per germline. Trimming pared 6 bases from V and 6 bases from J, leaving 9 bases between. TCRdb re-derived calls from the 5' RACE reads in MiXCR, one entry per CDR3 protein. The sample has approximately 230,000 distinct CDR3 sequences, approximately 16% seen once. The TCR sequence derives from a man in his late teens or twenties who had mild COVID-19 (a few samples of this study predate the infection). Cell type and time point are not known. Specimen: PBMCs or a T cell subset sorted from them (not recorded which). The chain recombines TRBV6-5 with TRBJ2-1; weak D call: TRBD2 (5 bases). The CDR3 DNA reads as TGTGCCAGCAGCTCACTAGTCAATGAGCAGTTCTTC. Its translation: CASSSLVNEQFF.